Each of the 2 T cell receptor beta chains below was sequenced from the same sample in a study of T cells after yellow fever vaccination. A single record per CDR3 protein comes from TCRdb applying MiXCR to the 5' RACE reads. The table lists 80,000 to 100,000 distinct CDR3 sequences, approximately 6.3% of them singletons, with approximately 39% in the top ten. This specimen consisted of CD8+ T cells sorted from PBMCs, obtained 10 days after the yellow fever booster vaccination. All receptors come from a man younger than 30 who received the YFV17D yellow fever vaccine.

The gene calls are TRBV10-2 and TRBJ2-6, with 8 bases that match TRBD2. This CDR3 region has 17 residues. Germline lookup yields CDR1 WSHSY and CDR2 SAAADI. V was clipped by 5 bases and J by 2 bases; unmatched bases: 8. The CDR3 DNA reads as TGCGCCAGCAGTAACTTCCACGGGAGGGCTGGGGCCAACGTCCTGACTTTC. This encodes CASSNFHGRAGANVLTF.

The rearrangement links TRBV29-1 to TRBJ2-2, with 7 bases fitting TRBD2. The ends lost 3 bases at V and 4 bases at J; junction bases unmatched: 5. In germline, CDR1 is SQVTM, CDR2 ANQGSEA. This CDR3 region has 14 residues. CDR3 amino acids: CSVDRGEGTGELFF. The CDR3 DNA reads TGCAGCGTTGATCGAGGGGAGGGCACCGGGGAGCTGTTTTTT.